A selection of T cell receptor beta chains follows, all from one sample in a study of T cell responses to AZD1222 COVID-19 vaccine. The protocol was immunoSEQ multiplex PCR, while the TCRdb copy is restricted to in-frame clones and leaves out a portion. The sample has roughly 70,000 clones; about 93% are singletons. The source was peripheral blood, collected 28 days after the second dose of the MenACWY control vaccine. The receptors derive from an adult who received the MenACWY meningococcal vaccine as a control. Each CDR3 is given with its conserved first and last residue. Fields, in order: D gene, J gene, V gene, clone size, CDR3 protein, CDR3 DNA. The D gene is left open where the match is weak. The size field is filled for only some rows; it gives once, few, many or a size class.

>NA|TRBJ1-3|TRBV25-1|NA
CASSEWSGEDTIYF
TGTGCCAGCAGTGAATGGTCGGGGGAAGACACCATATATTTT
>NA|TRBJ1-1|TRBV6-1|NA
CASSEKQGGTEAFF
TGTGCCAGCAGTGAAAAGCAGGGTGGCACTGAAGCTTTCTTT
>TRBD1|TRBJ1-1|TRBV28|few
CASNTGVRAFF
TGTGCCAGCAACACAGGGGTTAGGGCTTTCTTT
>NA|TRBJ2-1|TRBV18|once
CASSLAVTSAYNEQFF
TGTGCCAGCTCCCTCGCCGTGACTAGTGCCTACAATGAGCAGTTCTTC
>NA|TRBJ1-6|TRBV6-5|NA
CASSYFRVSYNSPLHF
TGTGCCAGCAGTTACTTCCGGGTTTCCTATAATTCACCCCTCCACTTT
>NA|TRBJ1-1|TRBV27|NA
CASSLLGRTSNTEAFF
TGTGCCAGCAGTTTACTAGGCAGAACGAGCAACACTGAAGCTTTCTTT
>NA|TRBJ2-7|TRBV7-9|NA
CASRLGGVDKYF
TGTGCCAGCAGACTAGGGGGGGTAGACAAGTACTTC
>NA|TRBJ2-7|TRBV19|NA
CASSTGPAGFEQYF
TGTGCCAGTAGTACCGGCCCAGCGGGCTTCGAGCAGTACTTC
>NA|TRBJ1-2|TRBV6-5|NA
CASSYSGASNYGYTF
TGTGCCAGCAGTTACTCGGGGGCCTCTAACTATGGCTACACCTTC
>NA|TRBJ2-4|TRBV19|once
CASSIEHTFWGAKNIQYF
TGTGCCAGTAGTATAGAGCACACCTTTTGGGGGGCCAAAAACATTCAGTACTTC
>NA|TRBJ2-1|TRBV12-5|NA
CASGSVGSYNEQFF
TGTGCTAGTGGTTCGGTGGGCTCCTACAATGAGCAGTTCTTC
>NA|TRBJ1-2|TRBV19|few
CASRAGLNYGYTF
TGTGCCAGTAGAGCGGGACTTAACTATGGCTACACCTTC
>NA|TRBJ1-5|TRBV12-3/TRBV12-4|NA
CASSMTSDQPQHF
TGTGCCAGCAGTATGACATCCGATCAGCCCCAGCATTTT
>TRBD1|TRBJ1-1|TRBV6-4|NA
CASSPDRVGTEAFF
TGTGCCAGCAGCCCGGACAGGGTAGGCACTGAAGCTTTCTTT
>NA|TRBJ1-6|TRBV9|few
CASSVAGTANSPLHF
TGTGCCAGCAGCGTTGCCGGGACTGCCAATTCACCCCTCCACTTT
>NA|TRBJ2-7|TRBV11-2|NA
CASSLGTGYEQYF
TGTGCCAGCAGCTTAGGGACGGGCTACGAGCAGTACTTC
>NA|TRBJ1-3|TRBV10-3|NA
CAISETSTSGNTIYF
TGTGCCATCAGTGAAACGAGTACCTCTGGAAACACCATATATTTT
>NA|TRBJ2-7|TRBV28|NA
CASRTPSDRYEQYF
TGTGCCAGCAGAACTCCGTCCGACCGGTACGAGCAGTACTTC
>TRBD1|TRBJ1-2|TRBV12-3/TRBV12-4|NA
CASSPQGNYGYTF
TGTGCCAGCAGTCCACAGGGGAACTATGGCTACACCTTC
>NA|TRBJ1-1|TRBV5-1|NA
CASSFLDSTGTEAFF
TGCGCCAGCAGCTTCCTCGATTCTACGGGTACTGAAGCTTTCTTT
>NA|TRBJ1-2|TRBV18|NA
CASSPGPNYGYTF
TGTGCCAGCTCACCAGGTCCCAACTATGGCTACACCTTC
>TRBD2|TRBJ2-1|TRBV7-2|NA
CASSQTSGRVTYNEQFF
TGTGCCAGCAGCCAGACTAGCGGGAGAGTCACCTACAATGAGCAGTTCTTC
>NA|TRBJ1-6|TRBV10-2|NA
CASSERGGEGSPLHF
TGCGCCAGCAGTGAGAGGGGTGGGGAAGGATCACCCCTCCACTTT
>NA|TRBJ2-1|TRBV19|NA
CASSIQGLNEQFF
TGTGCCAGTAGTATACAGGGGCTCAATGAGCAGTTCTTC
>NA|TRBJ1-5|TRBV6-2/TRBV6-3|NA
CASSPRGTSFNSNQPQHF
TGTGCCAGCAGTCCACGCGGAACAAGTTTTAATAGCAATCAGCCCCAGCATTTT
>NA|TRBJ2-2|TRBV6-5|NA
CASPSNTGELFF
TGTGCCAGCCCTTCGAACACCGGGGAGCTGTTTTTT
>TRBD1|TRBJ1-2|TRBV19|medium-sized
CATSWDRESHGYTF
TGTGCCACCTCGTGGGACAGGGAGTCCCATGGCTACACCTTC
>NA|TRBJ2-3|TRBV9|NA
CASSVGLADTQYF
TGTGCCAGCAGCGTCGGCCTAGCCGATACGCAGTATTTT
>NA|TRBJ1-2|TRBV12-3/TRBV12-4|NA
CASRKASNYGYTF
TGTGCCAGTCGGAAGGCCTCTAACTATGGCTACACCTTC